This is a list of T cell receptor beta chains from one sample in a study of shared clonotypes between healthy human individuals. Repertoires were generated with immunoSEQ multiplex PCR, while TCRdb's copy carries only in-frame clones and drops some. Of some 1,600,000 clones listed, 95% to 99% are singletons. The sample comprised naive CD4+ T cells sorted from blood. These receptors were taken from a man aged 30-40 years in good health. CDR3s leave out the opening cysteine and the closing phenylalanine or tryptophan.

CDR3aa,j_gene,v_gene
ASSFQGGIYNEQF,TRBJ2-1,TRBV27
ASSPPRDRGIYGYT,TRBJ1-2,TRBV28
ASSSQGTLNYGYT,TRBJ1-2,TRBV5-1
ASRHATNEKLF,TRBJ1-4,TRBV6-1
ASSVTVAQETQY,TRBJ2-5,TRBV9
AISEDRSGNTIY,TRBJ1-3,TRBV10-3
ASSEINQPQH,TRBJ1-5,TRBV6-1
ASSRGLAGANEQY,TRBJ2-7,TRBV19
ASSLLGVGGANVLT,TRBJ2-6,TRBV5-1
ASSIGQSIYTGELF,TRBJ2-2,TRBV19
ASSTVAGSSYNEQF,TRBJ2-1,TRBV5-1
ASIPGLADPYNEQF,TRBJ2-1,TRBV28
ASSAVGGEQF,TRBJ2-1,TRBV11-2
ASSSPPGSGTEAF,TRBJ1-1,TRBV28
ASSPDGHSNQPQH,TRBJ1-5,TRBV18
ASSPRWTSGTQETQY,TRBJ2-5,TRBV5-1
ASSATPAGGYNEQF,TRBJ2-1,TRBV25-1
ATAAGFGGNEQF,TRBJ2-1,TRBV9
ASAAPGETQY,TRBJ2-5,TRBV12-5
ASSPGTADSGELF,TRBJ2-2,TRBV18
ASSTATSGRSY,TRBJ2-7,TRBV5-1
ASSFDSEAF,TRBJ1-1,TRBV5-6
ASAPGDRQETQY,TRBJ2-5,TRBV6-5
ASSLAGLAGVHEQF,TRBJ2-1,TRBV5-1
ASSDGRLATNEKLF,TRBJ1-4,TRBV25-1
ASSIGGDWNTEAF,TRBJ1-1,TRBV19
AWSVQLAGSYEQY,TRBJ2-7,TRBV30
ASSFQAGTGELF,TRBJ2-2,TRBV27
ASSHRDPISYGYT,TRBJ1-2,TRBV7-9
ASTSRRGIGNQPQH,TRBJ1-5,TRBV28
ASSNPSSTDTQY,TRBJ2-3,TRBV25-1
SVAQGSNTEAF,TRBJ1-1,TRBV29-1
ASSWLAPTQGVNTEAF,TRBJ1-1,TRBV5-1
ASSPFTKTNEQF,TRBJ2-1,TRBV18
ASSGPTGGGETQY,TRBJ2-5,TRBV25-1
ASSSGQGGQPQH,TRBJ1-5,TRBV7-2
ASSNKTSPEPPYEQY,TRBJ2-7,TRBV28
ASSGLQGNTGELF,TRBJ2-2,TRBV5-1
ASSYSGDRYYEQY,TRBJ2-7,TRBV6-5
ASSVRDRLIWSEAF,TRBJ1-1,TRBV9
ATSRAGQGKADTQY,TRBJ2-3,TRBV15
AGGRTDTQY,TRBJ2-3,TRBV7-9
SVVTGGRTEAF,TRBJ1-1,TRBV29-1
ASSIGQGSSGANVLT,TRBJ2-6,TRBV18
ASSLDTGVAQPQH,TRBJ1-5,TRBV7-9
ASPLSYEQY,TRBJ2-7,TRBV18
ASSMSGGGDTQY,TRBJ2-3,TRBV9
ASIRGGEQF,TRBJ2-1,TRBV6-6
ASSTRAGTIY,TRBJ1-3,TRBV18
ASSDEFYEQY,TRBJ2-7,TRBV2
ASSLRRLAGGMETQY,TRBJ2-5,TRBV27
ASSNPSHHNEQF,TRBJ2-1,TRBV19
ASSLEAGGITEKLF,TRBJ1-4,TRBV7-2
ASSSTTYQETQY,TRBJ2-5,TRBV7-9
ASSQGVSDYSGANVLT,TRBJ2-6,TRBV4-3
ASSYSQGGYT,TRBJ1-2,TRBV7-8